Sequencing of this TCR beta chain was carried out in a study of blood T cells in healthy people across ages (dated by TCRdb to between 2014 and 2017). In the study overall: In model experiments, template switching captured about one uniquely barcoded TCR beta cDNA molecule for every two T cells. The study measured age-related changes in TCR beta repertoire diversity using deep sequencing normalized with unique cDNA molecular identifiers. The donors were divided into four age groups: young (average roughly 15 years), middle-aged (under 40), aged (approximately 59) and long-lived (82). To avoid experimental bias, donors of different ages were randomly spread across the sequencing lanes. Using the same blood draw, the study looked at two additional independent replicas of 1 million unique cDNA reads for two donors, one aged 18 to 29 and the other aged 80 or older. What the research found in general, with its limitations: Compared with the aged group, the long-lived group had more naive CD4+ T cells, fewer expanded clones and increased TCR diversity, suggesting age selection. There was a strong correlation between observed TCR beta diversity and the percentage of naive T cells measured by flow cytometry. Conclusive comparison of naive and antigen-experienced compartments was prevented by the profiling of bulk unsorted PBMCs. As age increased, observed TCR beta diversity per million T cells dropped in a roughly linear way, and a significant reduction was already evident by age 40. Donor CMV infection status was unknown, potentially confounding age-related changes in expanded clonotypes. Estimates of total diversity from one million sequenced T cells were regarded as lower bounds and underestimates.

The CDR3 sequence holds 14 residues, the cysteine and phenylalanine included. Of all the DNA, just the CDR3 is kept, 42 bases in frame from base 1. CDR1 is given as PRHDT and CDR2 as FYEKMQ, both from the germline V gene (reference sequence). V and J are truncated by 5 bases and 4 bases respectively, leaving an intervening sequence of 14 bases. Comments on this clonotype: Its antigen is still unknown. The input lacks base qualities; no much larger clone sits a single base away.

Library preparation employed 5' RACE. Sequencing was carried out with an Illumina HiSeq 2500. The second PCR ran for about 6 to 11 cycles and used a J-beta primer mix along with a sample-barcoded 5' primer. Each TCR beta cDNA molecule received a unique molecular identifier from a template-switch 5' adaptor carrying 12 random nucleotides. Each sample yielded at least 2.5 million CDR3-containing paired-end reads. First-strand cDNA synthesis was performed from all RNA using the Mint cDNA synthesis kit, with priming by a TRBC-specific oligonucleotide. Following uracil-DNA glycosylase treatment, a first 18-cycle PCR with universal primers M1SS and BC2_uni_R was performed on all cDNA. In the original analysis: Each sample was normalized by randomly selecting 1 million high-quality reads, each carrying a distinct molecular identifier. Instead of being binned into consensus sequences, reads that shared molecular identifiers were thrown out. MiTCR, set to a Q25 quality threshold and the strictest error-elimination algorithm, was used for CDR3 identification, clonotype clustering and error correction. Lower-bound total TCR beta diversity was estimated with a nonparametric unseen species model using Euler transformation. TCRdb took the public reads, trimmed them with fastp at Q25, ran MiXCR for clone calling and kept in-frame beta chains. Each entry is one CDR3 protein sequence, shown with its most common DNA and genes. TCRdb, rather than the study authors, made the V and J calls. This sample gives about 1 million distinct CDR3 sequences in total; less than 50% of them show up just once. The ten biggest clones cover 15% to 20% of the sample.

Donors were 39 systemically healthy Caucasian individuals from Russia aged 6 to 90 years. Each donor gave approximately 9.3 milliliters of peripheral blood, collected into EDTA-treated Vacutainer tubes. PBMCs were isolated by Ficoll-Paque density-gradient centrifugation, with at least 6 million obtained per sample. Trizol reagent was used to extract total RNA from the PBMCs, yielding at least 5 micrograms per sample. The percentages of naive CD45RAhigh/CD27high T cells were determined by flow cytometry on a PBMC aliquot from every donor. Sample: blood. This chain joins TRBV13 to TRBJ1-1; TRBD1 is possibly the D segment (6 matching bases). The receptor was isolated from a woman aged 55 to 70 in good health. The nucleotide sequence is given as TGTGCCAGCAGCGCGCAGGGGAGGGTCACTGAAGCTTTCTTT. This is translated as CASSAQGRVTEAFF.